This entry is about one T cell receptor beta chain. V lost 3 bases, J lost 6 bases, and 12 bases stayed unmatched. Germline CDR1 is SGHAT and CDR2 is FQNNGV. CDR3 length: 17 amino acids. The data were taken from a study of untreated major depressive disorder. Each depressed patient was pairwise matched to a non-depressed control for sex, age, current smoking status and body mass index. Around 28 ml of blood was drawn into EDTA tubes. Sequencing was performed with immunoSEQ multiplex PCR; in TCRdb, only in-frame clones are kept and a portion is missing. This sample has 20,000 to 25,000 clones, with about 87% found just once.

Specimen: CD4+ T cells from PBMCs. The TCR comes from a young woman in good health. This chain connects TRBV11-2 to TRBJ2-1; TRBD1 aligns across 9 bases. The DNA for the CDR3 is TGTGCCAGCAGCTTGCTACCGGGACAGGGCGGTCTCAATGAGCAGTTCTTC. This gives the protein CASSLLPGQGGLNEQFF. Full variable domain (missing parts from reference TRBV11-2 and TRBJ2-1): EAGVAQSPRYKIIEKRQSVAFWCNPISGHATLYWYQQILGQGPKLLIQFQNNGVVDDSQLPKDRFSAERLKGVDSTLKIQPAKLEDSAVYLCASSLLPGQGGLNEQFFGPGTRLTVL.